The clone carrying this TCR beta chain turned up a few times. Antigen: not known. These data originate in a study of T cell clones after liver transplantation. Generated by immunoSEQ multiplex PCR, the TCRdb table keeps only in-frame clones and is missing some. The sample holds over 5,000 clones, 31% seen once. The V end lost 0 bases, the J end lost 0 bases, and 8 bases lay between the germline ends. There are 16 residues in the CDR3. Germline V gene sequence: CDR1 MDHEN, CDR2 SYDVKM. Alloreactive TCRbeta sequences came from sequencing proliferating CFSE-low cells in the MLR. This TCR was sampled from a human patient who received a liver transplant. Some T cells may be supplied by the graft donor. Material: CD4+ T cells from cultured PBMCs. The chain recombines TRBV28 with TRBJ2-2; D possibly corresponds to TRBD2 (5 bases). The CDR3 DNA reads as TGTGCCAGCAGTTTATGGGGAGCTTCGAACACCGGGGAGCTGTTTTTT. Protein: CASSLWGASNTGELFF.